Below, 11 T cell receptor beta chains from the same sample are listed, as sequenced in a study of human thymus T cells. Sequencing used immunoSEQ multiplex PCR; TCRdb keeps in-frame clones, though not all of them. Of some 120,000 clones in the sample, around 94% are singletons; the top ten hold 0.02% to 0.03%. Thymus pieces cut out during corrective heart surgery were the tissue that was used. The specimen sequenced was thymus tissue. These receptors originate from a boy less than two years old with a congenital heart defect but otherwise immunologically healthy.

This clone has only one observation. The chain employs TRBV4-2 and TRBJ2-7, with D uncertain. Germline V lookup: CDR1 LGHNA, CDR2 YNFKEQ. Trimming removed 1 base from V and 5 bases from J, with 12 bases in between. There are 14 residues in the CDR3. CDR3 protein: CASSQVRRSNEQYF. Written as DNA, the CDR3 is TGTGCCAGCAGCCAAGTTCGAAGGAGCAACGAGCAGTACTTC.

This chain uses TRBV5-4 with TRBJ2-3, with 11 bases that match TRBD2. V was clipped by 5 bases and J by 3 bases; unmatched bases: 5. There are 15 residues in the CDR3. Germline V lookup: CDR1 SGHNT, CDR2 YYREEE (reference sequence). The CDR3 here is CASSPTSGGTDTQYF. The CDR3 DNA reads as TGTGCCAGCAGTCCTACTAGCGGGGGAACAGATACGCAGTATTTT.

The chain links TRBV1 to TRBJ2-3; TRBD2, the table's D call, was not compared with the DNA. TRBV1 is listed as a pseudogene. CDR3 length: 15 residues. CDR3 loop: CTSSQIGGGTDTQYF. The CDR3 nucleotides read TGCACCAGCAGCCAAATCGGGGGGGGCACAGATACGCAGTATTTT.

The CDR3 region is CSVATGGPTETQYF. In nucleotides, the CDR3 is TGCAGCGTTGCTACGGGGGGGCCGACTGAGACCCAGTACTTC. The V call is TRBV29-1, the J call TRBJ2-5, with TRBD2 matching 8 bases. J lost 5 bases, V lost 4 bases, and 9 bases had no gene match. From germline, CDR1 is SQVTM and CDR2 ANQGSEA. The CDR3 length is 14 residues.

The chain links TRBV11-2 to TRBJ1-1; maybe TRBD1 (6 bases). The CDR3 is 15 residues long. The germline V and J ends were trimmed by 3 bases and 1 base, with 12 bases remaining between them. The germline V gene has CDR1 SGHAT and CDR2 FQNNGV. The CDR3 sequence is CASSFFGTTNTEAFF. The CDR3 region has the DNA TGTGCCAGCAGCTTTTTCGGGACAACGAACACTGAAGCTTTCTTT.

This clone came up once. The chain links TRBV5-1 to TRBJ2-7; TRBD1 or TRBD2 may be the D gene (6 bases each). This CDR3 is built from 15 residues. Between the trimmed V and J ends, which lost 0 bases and 5 bases, there was a span of 15 bases. Germline V CDR1 and CDR2: SGHRS, YFSETQ. The CDR3 spells CASSLGGRGGDEQYF. CDR3 bases: TGCGCCAGCAGCTTGGGCGGCAGGGGAGGAGACGAGCAGTACTTC.

The J gene is TRBJ1-2, the V gene TRBV10-3; TRBD1 agrees at 7 bases. Trimming cost V 8 bases and J 6 bases; bases outside gene matches: 6. The CDR3 runs to 12 residues. Per the germline V gene, CDR1 is ENHRY and CDR2 is SYGVKD. The CDR3 protein is CAISGGGDGYTF. DNA of the CDR3: TGTGCCATCTCGGGAGGGGGCGATGGCTACACCTTC.

This chain links TRBV6-5 with TRBJ1-2; tentative D call: TRBD1 (5 bases). Trimming removed 1 base from V and 4 bases from J, with 13 bases in between. The V gene's germline CDR1 is MNHEY and CDR2 SVGAGI. This CDR3 has 15 amino acids. This CDR3 reads CASSYLWTPPYGYTF. The CDR3 DNA reads TGTGCCAGCAGTTACTTATGGACACCTCCCTATGGCTACACCTTC.

The chain has TRBV5-6 and TRBJ2-7; the D gene is possibly TRBD1 (6 bases). Germline CDR1 and CDR2: SGHDT and YYEEEE. The CDR3 is made up of 16 amino acids. V gave up 4 bases and J gave up 0 bases, with 17 bases separating them. CDR3 loop: CASSLRQALGSYEQYF. The CDR3 nucleotides are TGTGCCAGCAGCCTCAGACAGGCTTTGGGCTCCTACGAGCAGTACTTC. Full variable domain (remainder filled in from reference TRBV5-6 and TRBJ2-7): DAGVTQSPTHLIKTRGQQVTLRCSPKSGHDTVSWYQQALGQGPQFIFQYYEEEERQRGNFPDRFSGHQFPNYSSELNVNALLLGDSALYLCASSLRQALGSYEQYFGPGTRLTVT.

The chain combines TRBV19 with TRBJ1-1; D gene unclear. Germline CDR1 reads LNHDA; CDR2 reads SQIVND (reference sequence). The V end lost 5 bases, the J end lost 5 bases, and 12 bases lay between the germline ends. This CDR3 is 13 amino acids long. The CDR3 here is CASSELGKTEAFF. The CDR3 DNA sequence: TGTGCCAGTAGTGAATTGGGAAAAACTGAAGCTTTCTTT.

This chain links TRBV9 with TRBJ2-7; 8 bases align to TRBD1. Trimming cost V 0 bases and J 9 bases; bases outside gene matches: 14. The CDR3 sequence is 16 residues long. In germline, CDR1 is SGDLS, CDR2 YYNGEE. The CDR3 bases are TGTGCCAGCAGCGTAGGGGGACAGGCCCTCCCCTCGGGGCAGTACTTC. Amino acid sequence: CASSVGGQALPSGQYF.